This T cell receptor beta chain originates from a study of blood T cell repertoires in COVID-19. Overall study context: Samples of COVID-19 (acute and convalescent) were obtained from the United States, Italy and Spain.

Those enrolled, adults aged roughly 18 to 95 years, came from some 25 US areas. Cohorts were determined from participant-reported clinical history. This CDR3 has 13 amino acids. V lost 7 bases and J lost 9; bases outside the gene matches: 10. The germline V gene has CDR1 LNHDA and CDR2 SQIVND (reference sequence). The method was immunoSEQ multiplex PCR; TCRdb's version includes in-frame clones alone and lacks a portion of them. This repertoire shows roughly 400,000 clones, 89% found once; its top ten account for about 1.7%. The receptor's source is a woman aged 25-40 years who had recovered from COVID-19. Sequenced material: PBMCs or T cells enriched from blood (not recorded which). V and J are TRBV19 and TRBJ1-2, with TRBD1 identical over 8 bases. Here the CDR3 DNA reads TGTGCCAGTAATTTGTCAGGGGGCAGAAGCTACACCTTC. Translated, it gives CASNLSGGRSYTF.